The rows below give T cell receptor beta chains drawn from one sample of a study of cytotoxic CD8 clonotypes in ibrutinib-treated CLL. Here immunoSEQ multiplex PCR was the method, and the copy in TCRdb shows in-frame clones only, minus some. The sample holds about 50,000 clones; around three fifths are singletons and the top ten take approximately 27%. This specimen consisted of PBMCs, obtained after 24 months of ibrutinib treatment. The source is a human donor with chronic lymphocytic leukemia. CDR3s include the opening cysteine and the closing phenylalanine or tryptophan. The D gene is left open where the match is weak. Clone size is given for some rows only: seen once, a few or many times, or a class if the clone is expanded.

d_gene	j_gene	v_gene	abundance	CDR3aa	CDR3nt
-	TRBJ2-1	TRBV6-6	-	CASSYELGSYNEQFF	TGTGCCAGCAGTTACGAATTGGGGTCCTACAATGAGCAGTTCTTC
-	TRBJ2-5	TRBV18	few	CASSPPSQGQETQYF	TGTGCCAGCTCACCACCCTCCCAGGGCCAAGAGACCCAGTACTTC
-	TRBJ2-3	TRBV11-3	-	CASSLGPGADTQYF	TGTGCCAGCAGCCTGGGACCGGGGGCAGATACGCAGTATTTT
TRBD1	TRBJ1-2	TRBV13	-	CASSSLGTAQLSGYTF	TGTGCCAGCAGCTCACTAGGGACAGCGCAATTATCTGGCTACACCTTC
-	TRBJ2-1	TRBV7-1	-	CASSLGTPDEQFF	TGTGCCAGCAGCCTTGGGACTCCTGATGAGCAGTTCTTC
-	TRBJ2-7	TRBV6-5	-	CASNTGRGHEQYF	TGTGCCAGCAATACGGGCCGGGGCCACGAGCAGTACTTC
TRBD2	TRBJ2-7	TRBV5-1	-	CASSRSLAGGSYEQYF	TGCGCCAGCAGCCGGAGTCTAGCGGGGGGCTCCTACGAGCAGTACTTC
-	TRBJ1-1	TRBV6-1	-	CASSGGVAVLLRNTEAFF	TGTGCCAGCAGTGGGGGGGTGGCCGTCCTATTAAGGAACACTGAAGCTTTCTTT
-	TRBJ1-1	TRBV5-1	-	CASSLQGRDTEAFF	TGCGCCAGCAGCTTGCAGGGCCGGGACACTGAAGCTTTCTTT
-	TRBJ1-6	TRBV5-1	many	CASSFWAVSNSPLHF	TGCGCCAGCAGCTTCTGGGCGGTCAGTAATTCACCCCTCCACTTT
-	TRBJ2-1	TRBV4-1	few	CASSRGSLYNEQFF	TGCGCCAGCAGCCGGGGCAGTCTCTACAATGAGCAGTTCTTC
-	TRBJ2-7	TRBV11-2	-	CASSDPGQTSSYEQYF	TGTGCCAGCAGCGACCCGGGACAGACTAGCTCCTACGAGCAGTACTTC
-	TRBJ2-6	TRBV27	-	CASSLGGLSSGANVLTF	TGTGCCAGCAGTTTAGGGGGCTTGAGCTCTGGGGCCAACGTCCTGACTTTC
TRBD1	TRBJ2-7	TRBV10-3	few	CAISTGGNEQYF	TGTGCCATCTCGACAGGGGGCAATGAGCAGTACTTC
TRBD1	TRBJ1-5	TRBV2	-	CASPKGQGLQPQHF	TGTGCCAGCCCCAAAGGACAGGGCTTACAGCCCCAGCATTTT
-	TRBJ2-3	TRBV13	few	CASSTRTGGADTQYF	TGTGCCAGCAGCACCCGGACAGGAGGGGCAGATACGCAGTATTTT
-	TRBJ1-2	TRBV28	-	CASSFAGGWSYGYTF	TGTGCCAGCAGTTTTGCGGGGGGCTGGAGCTATGGCTACACCTTC
TRBD1	TRBJ2-3	TRBV19	few	CATTLDREADTQYF	TGTGCCACCACCTTGGACAGGGAAGCAGATACGCAGTATTTT
-	TRBJ1-1	TRBV29-1	-	CSVAWQGTEAFF	TGCAGCGTTGCGTGGCAGGGCACTGAAGCTTTCTTT
-	TRBJ1-2	TRBV21-1	-	CASSKGRGLYNYGYTF	TGTGCCAGCAGCAAAGGTCGCGGGCTCTATAACTATGGCTACACCTTC
TRBD1	TRBJ2-7	TRBV6-5	-	CASRKGGVIWEQYF	TGTGCCAGCAGGAAAGGGGGCGTGATTTGGGAGCAGTACTTC
TRBD1	TRBJ1-6	TRBV5-1	-	CASSLTGQGNSPLHF	TGCGCCAGCAGCTTAACGGGACAGGGTAATTCACCCCTCCACTTT
-	TRBJ1-5	TRBV15	-	CATSRDRGQPQHF	TGTGCCACCAGCAGAGATCGAGGTCAGCCCCAGCATTTT
-	TRBJ1-4	TRBV6-1	-	CASRGSGKLFF	TGTGCCAGCCGCGGGTCCGGAAAACTGTTTTTT
-	TRBJ1-1	TRBV4-2	-	CASSQGERGTEAFF	TGTGCCAGCAGCCAAGGGGAGAGAGGCACTGAAGCTTTCTTT
TRBD2	TRBJ2-5	TRBV7-9	-	CASSPPLAGSEETQYF	TGTGCCAGCAGCCCACCACTAGCGGGGTCAGAGGAGACCCAGTACTTC
-	TRBJ2-3	TRBV19	-	CASSLLSTDTQYF	TGTGCCAGTAGTCTGTTAAGCACAGATACGCAGTATTTT
-	TRBJ2-2	TRBV19	-	CASSTGVRTGELFF	TGTGCCAGTAGTACAGGGGTGAGGACCGGGGAGCTGTTTTTT
TRBD2	TRBJ2-5	TRBV7-8	-	CASSLTSGGTEIQYF	TGTGCCAGCAGCTTGACTAGCGGGGGAACAGAGATCCAGTACTTC
-	TRBJ1-6	TRBV6-1	-	CASSEIRASYNSPLHF	TGTGCCAGCAGTGAAATCAGAGCCTCCTATAATTCACCCCTCCACTTT
-	TRBJ2-7	TRBV2	few	CACSLLGTSSSYEQYF	TGTGCCTGCTCCCTTTTGGGGACTTCATCCTCCTACGAGCAGTACTTC
TRBD1	TRBJ2-2	TRBV27	-	CASSPRDRGGGELFF	TGTGCCAGCAGTCCCCGGGACAGGGGTGGCGGGGAGCTGTTTTTT
-	TRBJ1-5	TRBV5-1	few	CASSLAGRGQEPQHF	TGCGCCAGCAGCTTGGCCGGGCGGGGGCAAGAGCCCCAGCATTTT
-	TRBJ2-7	TRBV5-1	few	CASSAGGSFEQYF	TGCGCCAGCAGCGCCGGTGGGAGTTTCGAGCAGTACTTC
-	TRBJ1-2	TRBV5-6	-	CASSLEAGRPNYGYTF	TGTGCCAGCAGCTTGGAAGCAGGGCGCCCTAACTATGGCTACACCTTC
-	TRBJ1-2	TRBV19	-	CASSIVGTNGYTF	TGTGCCAGTAGTATAGTGGGGACAAATGGCTACACCTTC
-	TRBJ2-2	TRBV6-5	-	CASSLFPRGGELFF	TGTGCCAGCAGCCTATTTCCACGGGGCGGGGAGCTGTTTTTT
TRBD1	TRBJ1-1	TRBV4-1	-	CASSLGQGEALDTEAFF	TGCGCCAGCAGCCTGGGACAGGGGGAGGCTTTGGACACTGAAGCTTTCTTT
-	TRBJ2-5	TRBV29-1	-	CSVKSYQETQYF	TGCAGCGTTAAATCCTACCAAGAGACCCAGTACTTC
-	TRBJ1-1	TRBV5-1	many	CASSLGRENTEAFF	TGCGCCAGCAGCCTCGGACGGGAGAACACTGAAGCTTTCTTT
-	TRBJ1-6	TRBV4-2	once	CASSPKRRGGLDSPLHF	TGTGCCAGCAGCCCCAAGAGGCGGGGGGGGTTGGATTCACCCCTCCACTTT
-	TRBJ2-5	TRBV29-1	-	CSVGLRETQYF	TGCAGCGTTGGTCTACGAGAGACCCAGTACTTC
-	TRBJ2-5	TRBV5-4	many	CASSFKTGPQETQYF	TGTGCCAGCAGCTTCAAGACGGGGCCCCAAGAGACCCAGTACTTC
-	TRBJ1-6	TRBV19	few	CASTRETDSPLHF	TGTGCCAGCACTAGGGAGACCGATTCACCCCTCCACTTT
-	TRBJ2-7	TRBV5-1	-	CASSSNLGARTYEQYF	TGCGCCAGCAGCTCCAATCTTGGGGCTAGAACCTACGAGCAGTACTTC